This T cell receptor beta chain was obtained from a study of tumor-infiltrating lymphocytes in primary liver carcinoma. Findings and caveats of the study: Compared with blood, tumor repertoires held significantly more in their top 250 clones.

This CDR3 has 14 amino acids. Unsorted whole blood yielded the blood RNA, and germline DNA was also extracted. Starting material of around 490 ng total RNA yielded TCR beta cDNA via a constant-region primer. Three nested multiplex PCR rounds, a slightly modified ARM-PCR, produced the libraries for TCR beta. Use of TRBV1-TRBV30 forward primers with a C-beta reverse primer characterized the first two PCR rounds, which lasted roughly 9 cycles each. MiXCR, applied by TCRdb to the multiplex PCR reads, yields one record per CDR3 protein. The sample has fewer than 350,000 distinct CDR3 sequences, roughly 61% seen once. As concerns this clonotype: The antigen is unknown. A much bigger clone sits one base away, suggesting this may be a read error.

The sample taken for sequencing was peripheral blood. The receptor was derived from a man aged 40-55 years with primary liver carcinoma and hepatitis B virus infection. V usage is TRBV12-3 or TRBV12-4 and J usage is TRBJ1-1; weak D call: TRBD1 (6 bases). The CDR3 is CDSSTQGRDTEAFF. The CDR3 coding sequence is TGTGACAGCAGTACACAGGGAAGGGACACTGAAGCTTTCTTT.